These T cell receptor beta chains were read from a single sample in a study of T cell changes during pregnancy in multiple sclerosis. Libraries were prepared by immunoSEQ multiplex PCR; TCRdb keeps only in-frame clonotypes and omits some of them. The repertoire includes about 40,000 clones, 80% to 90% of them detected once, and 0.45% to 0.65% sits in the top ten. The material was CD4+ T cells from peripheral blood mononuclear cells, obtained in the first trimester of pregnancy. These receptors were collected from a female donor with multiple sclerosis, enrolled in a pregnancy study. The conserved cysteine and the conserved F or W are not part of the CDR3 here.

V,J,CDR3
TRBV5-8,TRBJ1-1,ASSIIRVAEAF
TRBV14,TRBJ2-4,ASSQGPANIQY
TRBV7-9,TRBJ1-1,ASSQNNPGDPKFGTEAF
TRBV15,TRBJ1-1,ATSRVQGAGTEAF
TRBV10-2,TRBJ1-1,ASSDPPDSFFNTEAF
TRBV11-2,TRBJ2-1,ASSLDPPSKRGGYNEQF
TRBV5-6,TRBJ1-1,ASSYQGDTEAF
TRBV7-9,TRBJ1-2,ASGTSSYGYT
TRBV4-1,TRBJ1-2,ASSQDLAPGEANYGYT
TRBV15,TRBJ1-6,ATSIQGASDSPLH
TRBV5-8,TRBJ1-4,ASSFWGVGGEKLF
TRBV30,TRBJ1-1,AWSVRTGTEAF
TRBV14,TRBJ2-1,ASSQEFDVIWTSGFSYNEQF
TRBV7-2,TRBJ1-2,ASSSGRAQGYT
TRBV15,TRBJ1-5,ATSRGQEVGNQPQH
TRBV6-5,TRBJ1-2,ASSYTGYYGYT
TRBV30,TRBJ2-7,ASTKGRAAYEQY
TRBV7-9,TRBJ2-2,ASSPGLYGELF
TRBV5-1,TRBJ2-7,ASSNDRGRIRQY
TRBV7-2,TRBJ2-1,ASSLWTGGNEQF
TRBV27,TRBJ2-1,ASSSNRGLAGVNEQF
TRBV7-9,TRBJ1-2,ASSLHLANYGYT
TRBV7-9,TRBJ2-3,ASSPDTGETTDTQY
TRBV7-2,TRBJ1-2,ASQGRVGGYT
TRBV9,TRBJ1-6,ASSVGSGMYNSPLH
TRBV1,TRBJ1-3,TSSQKPRLTASSGNTIY
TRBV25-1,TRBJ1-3,ASSRTGDNTIY
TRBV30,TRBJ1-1,AWSVDRAGAF
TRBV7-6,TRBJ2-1,ASSSRGGYNEQF
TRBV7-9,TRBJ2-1,ASSLEPSEDEQF
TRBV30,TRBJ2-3,AWKRGGTDTQY
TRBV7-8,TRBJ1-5,ASSFFGTPQNQPQH
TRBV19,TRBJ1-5,ASSHKGQGVFQPQH